What follows is one TCR beta chain and its context. The sample comes from a study of blood T cell repertoires in COVID-19. About the research overall: T cells, B-cell-depleted T cells, or PBMCs provided the cDNA or gDNA that served as material.

Trimming left V 4 bases short and J 3 bases short, with 14 bases between. The length of the CDR3 is 15 residues. Germline V gene sequence: CDR1 SGHKS, CDR2 YYEKEE (reference sequence). The data were produced by immunoSEQ multiplex PCR, yet TCRdb's version contains in-frame clones alone and is incomplete. The sample shows about 150,000 clones, 88% of them seen only once. The gene calls are TRBV5-5 and TRBJ2-1; TRBD2 might be the D (5 bases). This TCR derives from a man in his sixties with active or convalescent COVID-19. Material: peripheral blood. The DNA for the CDR3 is TGTGCCAGCAGCCCCGGACCCGGGGACTACAATGAGCAGTTCTTC. Translation: CASSPGPGDYNEQFF.